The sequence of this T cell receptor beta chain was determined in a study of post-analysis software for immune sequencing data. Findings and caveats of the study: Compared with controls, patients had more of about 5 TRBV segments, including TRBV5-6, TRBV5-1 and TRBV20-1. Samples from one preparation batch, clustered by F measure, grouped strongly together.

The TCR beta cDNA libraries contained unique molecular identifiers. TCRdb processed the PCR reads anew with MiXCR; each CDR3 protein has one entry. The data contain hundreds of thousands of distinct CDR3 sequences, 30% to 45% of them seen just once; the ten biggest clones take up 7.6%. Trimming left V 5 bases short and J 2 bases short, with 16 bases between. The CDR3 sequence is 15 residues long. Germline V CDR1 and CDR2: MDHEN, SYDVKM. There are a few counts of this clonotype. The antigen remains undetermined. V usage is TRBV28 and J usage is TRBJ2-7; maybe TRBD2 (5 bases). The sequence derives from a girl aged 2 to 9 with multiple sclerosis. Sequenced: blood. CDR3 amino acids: CASSRVRGLAYEQYF. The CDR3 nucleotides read TGTGCCAGCAGTCGCGTCAGAGGGTTAGCCTACGAGCAGTACTTC.